The clone carrying this TCR beta chain showed up many times. Its antigen is not known. These data come from a study of T cells in Graves' hyperthyroidism and ophthalmopathy. Study-wide findings and caveats: Peripheral blood also featured most of the thyroid clonotypes expanded above 0.001.

Using RNA transcripts as the source, TCR beta CDR3 regions were amplified. First-round RT-PCR with HTBI primers amplified the TCR CDR3 region. MiXCR was run by TCRdb on the multiplex PCR reads, yielding one entry per CDR3 protein. The table shows 540,000 or so distinct CDR3 sequences, with less than 20% occurring only once. Germline CDR1 reads SNHLY; CDR2 reads FYNNEI. The V and J ends lost 8 bases and 1 base, in that order; junction bases with no gene match: 8. The CDR3 consists of 15 residues. Calling Graves' hyperthyroidism stable meant ophthalmopathy did not progress within 18 months. The TCR comes from a woman in her 30s with Graves' hyperthyroidism. The sequenced material came from blood. This chain connects TRBV2 to TRBJ1-5; TRBD1 matches at 7 bases. The CDR3 DNA is TGTGCCAGCCGGGACAGCACCCGCAGCAATCAGCCCCAGCATTTT. This translates into CASRDSTRSNQPQHF.